This TCR beta chain was retrieved from a study of somatic mutations in cytotoxic T cells in rheumatoid arthritis. Sequencing used immunoSEQ multiplex PCR; TCRdb keeps in-frame clones, though not all of them. The sample records about 23,000 clones, about 82% being singletons. The ends lost 4 bases at V and 2 bases at J; junction bases unmatched: 5. The CDR3 loop spans 16 amino acids. Germline CDR1 reads SGHRS; CDR2 reads YFSETQ. Positive selection with magnetic beads achieved the isolation of CD4+ and CD8+ cells, followed by a flow cytometry check of purity. The clonotype was recovered from an adult with rheumatoid arthritis. V and J are TRBV5-1 and TRBJ1-3; 11 nucleotides align to TRBD1. Input material: CD8+ T cells sorted from blood. The CDR3 DNA follows: TGCGCCAGCAGCCCCGGACAGGGGGCGGCTGGAAACACCATATATTTT. This sequence encodes CASSPGQGAAGNTIYF.